This T cell receptor beta chain was recorded in a study of T cell responses to AZD1222 COVID-19 vaccine. CDR1 SEHNR and CDR2 FQNEAQ come from the germline V gene (reference sequence). Trimming took off 5 bases at V and 5 bases at J, with 10 bases between the two ends. The CDR3 runs 13 residues. Note on this clone: Its antigen is currently unknown.

Study-wide findings and caveats: CD4 TCRs linked to vaccination spanned spike, dominating at 160-218 and 743-854. Nearly half of spike-specific TCRs reportedly go after variant regions that carry no mutations.

Clones were read by immunoSEQ multiplex PCR, and TCRdb kept only the in-frame ones, dropping some. Found here are over 75,000 clones, 80% to 90% of them singletons; the top ten hold about 2.5%. It was second doses at about 4 or about 12 weeks that were pooled. The clonotype originates from an adult who received the AZD1222 COVID-19 vaccine. This sequence joins TRBV7-9 and TRBJ1-5; D might be TRBD1 (6 bases). The sample consisted of peripheral blood, taken 28 days after the second AZD1222 dose. The CDR3 coding sequence is TGTGCCAGCAGCAGGGGGATACATCAGCCCCAGCATTTT. This encodes CASSRGIHQPQHF.